A selection of T cell receptor beta chains follows, all from one sample in a study of shared clonotypes between healthy human individuals. Sequenced by immunoSEQ multiplex PCR; TCRdb stores in-frame clones only, minus some. The sample includes about 820,000 clones, 90% to 95% of them seen just once. Sequencing was performed on naive CD8+ T cells sorted from blood. These receptors came from a man aged 25 to 40 in good health. Each CDR3 is given with its conserved first and last residue. A D gene is named only where the DNA matches it firmly. Clone size is not always given. Where it is, it says once, few, many or a class for expanded clones.

D: .
size: .
V: TRBV27
J: TRBJ2-7
DNA: TGTGCCAGCAGTTTTTCGGGACAAGTCTACGAGCAGTACTTC
CDR3: CASSFSGQVYEQYF

D: TRBD2
size: .
V: TRBV27
J: TRBJ2-1
DNA: TGTGCCAGCAGCCTAGCGGGAGACTACAATGAGCAGTTCTTC
CDR3: CASSLAGDYNEQFF

D: TRBD2
size: .
V: TRBV5-8
J: TRBJ2-3
DNA: TGTGCCAGCAGCTTGGAAGCGGGAGGGGGCACAGATACGCAGTATTTT
CDR3: CASSLEAGGGTDTQYF

D: TRBD1
size: once
V: TRBV15
J: TRBJ2-7
DNA: TGTGCCACCAGCAGGGGACAGGGGGCCGACGAGCAGTACTTC
CDR3: CATSRGQGADEQYF

D: .
size: .
V: TRBV27
J: TRBJ2-3
DNA: TGTGCCAGCGGAAGATTAGATACGCAGTATTTT
CDR3: CASGRLDTQYF

D: .
size: .
V: TRBV7-2
J: TRBJ2-7
DNA: TGTGCCAGCAGCTTCGACCTTTCTGACGGGTACGAGCAGTACTTC
CDR3: CASSFDLSDGYEQYF

D: .
size: .
V: TRBV10-2
J: TRBJ2-3
DNA: TGCGCCAGCAGTGCTTCGAGCGGACTAAGTGGCACAGATACGCAGTATTTT
CDR3: CASSASSGLSGTDTQYF

D: TRBD1
size: .
V: TRBV4-1
J: TRBJ2-7
DNA: TGCGCCAGCAGCCAAGCGCCGGGACAGCGATCCTACGAGCAGTACTTC
CDR3: CASSQAPGQRSYEQYF

D: .
size: .
V: TRBV28
J: TRBJ2-1
DNA: TGTGCCAGCGGGGTGAATGAGCAGTTCTTC
CDR3: CASGVNEQFF

D: TRBD2
size: .
V: TRBV2
J: TRBJ2-7
DNA: TGTGCCAGCCCGGGGGGGGCCTCGAGCTCCTACGAGCAGTACTTC
CDR3: CASPGGASSSYEQYF

D: .
size: .
V: TRBV27
J: TRBJ2-7
DNA: TGTGCCAGCAGTGCATTAACCGGGACGCTCTCCTACGAGCAGTACTTC
CDR3: CASSALTGTLSYEQYF

D: .
size: .
V: TRBV9
J: TRBJ2-1
DNA: TGTGCCAGCAGCGTAACTAGGTCCAATGAGCAGTTCTTC
CDR3: CASSVTRSNEQFF

D: .
size: .
V: TRBV4-2
J: TRBJ2-1
DNA: TGTGCCAGCAGCCAAGGAAGAGGCAATGAGCAGTTCTTC
CDR3: CASSQGRGNEQFF

D: .
size: .
V: TRBV6-6
J: TRBJ1-1
DNA: TGTGCCAGCAGTGGATGGACAGACACTGAAGCTTTCTTT
CDR3: CASSGWTDTEAFF

D: .
size: .
V: TRBV6-6
J: TRBJ2-2
DNA: TGTGCCAGCAGTTACCGGGCAGAGAACACCGGGGAGCTGTTTTTT
CDR3: CASSYRAENTGELFF

D: TRBD2
size: .
V: TRBV11-2
J: TRBJ2-7
DNA: TGTGCCAGCAGCCGTCTACTAGCGGGAGTTCGGACCGAGCAGTACTTC
CDR3: CASSRLLAGVRTEQYF

D: .
size: once
V: TRBV19
J: TRBJ2-1
DNA: TGTGCCAGCGACCCAGGGTACAATGAGCAGTTCTTC
CDR3: CASDPGYNEQFF

D: .
size: few
V: TRBV2
J: TRBJ2-1
DNA: TGTGCCAGCAGTGAATCCTCCTACAATGAGCAGTTCTTC
CDR3: CASSESSYNEQFF

D: TRBD2
size: .
V: TRBV7-9
J: TRBJ2-7
DNA: TGTGCCAGCAGCTTGCCAGGGAGGGGCAACGAGCAGTACTTC
CDR3: CASSLPGRGNEQYF

D: .
size: .
V: TRBV9
J: TRBJ1-4
DNA: TGTGCCAGCAGCGCCGACAGGACCACCGGGGCCACTAATGAAAAACTGTTTTTT
CDR3: CASSADRTTGATNEKLFF

D: .
size: .
V: TRBV5-5
J: TRBJ2-7
DNA: TGTGCCAGCAGCTTTTCCTGGGGTGAGCTGTCCTACGAGCAGTACTTC
CDR3: CASSFSWGELSYEQYF

D: TRBD2
size: .
V: TRBV29-1
J: TRBJ2-7
DNA: TGCAGCGTTTTGATTCGCGGGAGCTACGAGCAGTACTTC
CDR3: CSVLIRGSYEQYF

D: .
size: .
V: TRBV27
J: TRBJ2-7
DNA: TGTGCCAGCAGTTTATGGCGGGGGGACAGCGAGCAGTACTTC
CDR3: CASSLWRGDSEQYF

D: .
size: .
V: TRBV11-2
J: TRBJ2-1
DNA: TGTGCCAGCAGAGATCAAACGACGGAGCAGTTCTTC
CDR3: CASRDQTTEQFF

D: .
size: few
V: TRBV2
J: TRBJ1-2
DNA: TGTGCCAGCAGTGAAGGAGAGGGCGACGGGTACACCTTC
CDR3: CASSEGEGDGYTF

D: .
size: .
V: TRBV7-9
J: TRBJ2-3
DNA: TGTGCCAGCAGCGAAGGGGCCAGCACAGATACGCAGTATTTT
CDR3: CASSEGASTDTQYF

D: .
size: .
V: TRBV4-2
J: TRBJ2-1
DNA: TGTGCCAGCAGCCAAGAGATTCCGGGAGCGGCCTACAATGAGCAGTTCTTC
CDR3: CASSQEIPGAAYNEQFF

D: .
size: .
V: TRBV29-1
J: TRBJ2-7
DNA: TGCAGCGTTGAAGGCCAGGGGGGCTACGAGCAGTACTTC
CDR3: CSVEGQGGYEQYF

D: TRBD2
size: .
V: TRBV5-6
J: TRBJ2-1
DNA: TGTGCCAGCAGCTTGGATTTAGCGGGAAACAATGAGCAGTTCTTC
CDR3: CASSLDLAGNNEQFF

D: .
size: .
V: TRBV7-2
J: TRBJ1-5
DNA: TGTGCCAGCAGCATTACTAGCAATCAGCCCCAGCATTTT
CDR3: CASSITSNQPQHF

D: .
size: .
V: TRBV7-9
J: TRBJ2-2
DNA: TGTGCCAGCAGCTTAAGTTCATCCACCGGGGAGCTGTTTTTT
CDR3: CASSLSSSTGELFF

D: .
size: .
V: TRBV14
J: TRBJ1-2
DNA: TGTGCCAGCAGCCAAGGGCAGGGGAACTATGGCTACACCTTC
CDR3: CASSQGQGNYGYTF

D: TRBD1
size: .
V: TRBV4-2
J: TRBJ1-5
DNA: TGTGCCAGCAGCCAAGATATGAACAGGGGGCGAGGTCAGCCCCAGCATTTT
CDR3: CASSQDMNRGRGQPQHF

D: .
size: .
V: TRBV5-6
J: TRBJ2-5
DNA: TGTGCCAGCAGCCGATCAGGACAATATCGGGCCCAGTACTTC
CDR3: CASSRSGQYRAQYF

D: .
size: .
V: TRBV7-9
J: TRBJ2-1
DNA: TGTGCCAGCAGCTTAGAGCTTGGTGAGCAGTTCTTC
CDR3: CASSLELGEQFF

D: .
size: .
V: TRBV5-6
J: TRBJ1-3
DNA: TGTGCCAGCAGCTTTGGGGCCAGCTCTGGAAACACCATATATTTT
CDR3: CASSFGASSGNTIYF

D: TRBD1
size: .
V: TRBV9
J: TRBJ1-1
DNA: TGTGCCAGCAGCGTAGGTGGGACAGGGCTCACTGAAGCTTTCTTT
CDR3: CASSVGGTGLTEAFF

D: TRBD2
size: .
V: TRBV9
J: TRBJ2-1
DNA: TGTGCCAGCAGCTTTTCTAGCGGGAGCTCCTACAATGAGCAGTTCTTC
CDR3: CASSFSSGSSYNEQFF

D: .
size: .
V: TRBV11-3
J: TRBJ2-3
DNA: TGTGCCAGCAGCTCAAAGGCAGATACGCAGTATTTT
CDR3: CASSSKADTQYF

D: TRBD1
size: .
V: TRBV7-9
J: TRBJ2-5
DNA: TGTGCCAGCAGTACCCAGGGGGCGCGGGAGACCCAGTACTTC
CDR3: CASSTQGARETQYF

D: TRBD1
size: .
V: TRBV7-6
J: TRBJ2-2
DNA: TGTGCCAGCAGCCTAGGGGGCGGCACCGGGGAGCTGTTTTTT
CDR3: CASSLGGGTGELFF

D: .
size: .
V: TRBV9
J: TRBJ2-3
DNA: TGTGCCAGCAGCACCTGGGGGGGCCGCACAGATACGCAGTATTTT
CDR3: CASSTWGGRTDTQYF

D: .
size: .
V: TRBV7-2
J: TRBJ2-4
DNA: TGTGCCAGCAGCTCCCAGGACACGGAAGAGGCCGAAGCCAAAAACATTCAGTACTTC
CDR3: CASSSQDTEEAEAKNIQYF

D: .
size: .
V: TRBV27
J: TRBJ2-7
DNA: TGTGCCACCCGGAAAGGGGGGAAGGACGAGCAGTACTTC
CDR3: CATRKGGKDEQYF

D: TRBD2
size: .
V: TRBV11-2
J: TRBJ2-7
DNA: TGTGCCAGCAGCTTAGATAAGGACAGCCCGGGACTAGACTCCTACGAGCAGTACTTC
CDR3: CASSLDKDSPGLDSYEQYF

D: TRBD2
size: .
V: TRBV9
J: TRBJ2-1
DNA: TGTGCCAGTGTAATGGGGACTAGCGGGGAATACAATGAGCAGTTCTTC
CDR3: CASVMGTSGEYNEQFF

D: .
size: .
V: TRBV11-1
J: TRBJ2-7
DNA: TGTGCCAGCAGGAGACGGGCGAAGACTTCCTACGAGCAGTACTTC
CDR3: CASRRRAKTSYEQYF

D: .
size: .
V: TRBV4-3
J: TRBJ2-2
DNA: TGCGCCAGCAGCCAAGAAGCCGGGACCTTCAACACCGGGGAGCTGTTTTTT
CDR3: CASSQEAGTFNTGELFF